This T cell receptor beta chain was profiled in a study of blood T cell repertoires in COVID-19. The overall study: Samples representing acute and convalescent COVID-19 were sourced from the United States, Italy and Spain. T cells, B-cell-depleted T cells, or PBMCs supplied cDNA or gDNA.

This CDR3 is built from 18 residues. Germline assignment: CDR1 SGDLS and CDR2 YYNGEE. V lost 3 bases to trimming and J lost 4 bases; unmatched junction nucleotides: 14. Original processing methods: From reference gene primer amplification, estimates of nucleated cell counts were derived. Profiled with immunoSEQ multiplex PCR; TCRdb holds only in-frame clones, not every one. V, J and clone size reflect that table, while D and trimming were determined from the DNA. Among more than 35,000 clones listed, around 87% were seen once. The chain combines TRBV9 with TRBJ2-3; TRBD2 agrees at 10 bases. The receptor was derived from a man aged 55 to 70 with acute or convalescent COVID-19. The sequencing input was peripheral blood. In nucleotides, the CDR3 is TGTGCCAGCAGCGCCCAACTCCTAGCGGGAGTAGAGGCAGATACGCAGTATTTT. It translates to CASSAQLLAGVEADTQYF. The entire variable domain, with the rest obtained from reference TRBV9 and TRBJ2-3, is as follows: DSGVTQTPKHLITATGQRVTLRCSPRSGDLSVYWYQQSLDQGLQFLIQYYNGEERAKGNILERFSAQQFPDLHSELNLSSLELGDSALYFCASSAQLLAGVEADTQYFGPGTRLTVL.